This T cell receptor (beta chain) was profiled in a study of OX40 agonist ivuxolimab in advanced cancers. Background on the study: Three individuals attained partial responses, comprising one hepatocellular carcinoma case and two cutaneous melanoma cases.

The CDR3 length is 16 residues. Germline assignment: CDR1 SGDLS and CDR2 YYNGEE. Trimming took 0 bases from V and 3 from J; bases not matched to a gene: 0. Libraries were prepared by immunoSEQ multiplex PCR; TCRdb keeps only in-frame clonotypes and omits some of them. The sample lists about 73,000 clones, roughly 90% occurring once. The genes are TRBV9 and TRBJ2-3; TRBD2 matches 14 bases. The input for sequencing was CD4+ or CD8+ T cells sorted from blood, taken in a trial of the OX40 agonist ivuxolimab. The clonotype originates from an adult with an advanced solid tumor such as melanoma, head and neck, liver or kidney cancer. Here the CDR3 reads CASSVGLAGGTDTQYF. In nucleotides, the CDR3 is TGTGCCAGCAGCGTAGGACTAGCGGGAGGGACAGATACGCAGTATTTT.